One sample yielded the 29 T cell receptor beta chains listed below, sequenced in a study of blood T cells in healthy people across ages (dated by TCRdb to 2014 to 2015). Preparation of the library involved 5' RACE. The sequencing machine was an Illumina HiSeq 2500. The second PCR ran for roughly 7 to 12 cycles and used a J-beta primer mix along with a sample-barcoded 5' primer. TCRdb cleaned the public reads at Q25 with fastp, built clones with MiXCR and kept in-frame beta chains. Rows are combined by CDR3 protein, so each entry shows the most common genes and DNA. The sample profile shows about 800,000 distinct CDR3 sequences; about 25% of them were found once. The top ten clones comprise approximately 4% of the sample. The same sample was also studied in work on T cells of mothers and their children.

Sequenced input: blood. The origin of the receptors is a boy aged 5-17 years in good health.

This clonotype was seen more than once but under ten times. This CDR3 reads CASSLTYLGSPLHF. Here the CDR3 DNA reads TGCGCCAGCAGCCTGACATACTTGGGTTCACCCCTCCACTTT. The rearrangement uses TRBV5-1 and TRBJ1-6, with D unclear. Germline V gene data show CDR1 as SGHRS and CDR2 as YFSETQ. This CDR3 has 14 amino acids. Trimming cost V 4 bases and J 9 bases, with 14 bases left between them.

This chain's CDR3 is CASSGMTGNTIYF. The CDR3 nucleotides read TGTGCCAGCAGCGGGATGACAGGAAACACCATATATTTT. The chain recombines TRBV11-2 with TRBJ1-3; D gene ambiguous. The V gene lost 5 bases and the J gene lost 4 bases, with 9 bases spanning the gap. Germline V gene data show CDR1 as SGHAT and CDR2 as FQNNGV. The CDR3 is made up of 13 amino acids. Supplemented by reference TRBV11-2 and TRBJ1-3, the full variable domain reads EAGVAQSPRYKIIEKRQSVAFWCNPISGHATLYWYQQILGQGPKLLIQFQNNGVVDDSQLPKDRFSAERLKGVDSTLKIQPAKLEDSAVYLCASSGMTGNTIYFGEGSWLTVV.

The V call is TRBV20-1, the J call TRBJ2-1; 7 bases line up with TRBD2. After removal of 0 bases from V and 6 bases from J, the junction contained 11 bases not matched to a gene. The CDR3 totals 16 residues. Germline values: CDR1 DFQATT, CDR2 SNEGSKA (reference sequence). Here the CDR3 reads CSAREASGEPANEQFF. In DNA, the CDR3 is TGCAGTGCTAGAGAGGCTAGCGGAGAACCAGCCAATGAGCAGTTCTTC.

The chain uses TRBV7-2 and TRBJ2-7, with D possibly matching TRBD1 (5 bases). The DNA end favors TRBJ2-1, so the J call may be wrong. The CDR3 extends over 14 amino acids. Germline assignment: CDR1 SGHTA and CDR2 FQGNSA. CDR3 sequence reads: CASSLVSQGDEQFF. The DNA for the CDR3 is TGTGCCAGCAGCTTAGTATCCCAGGGTGATGAGCAGTTCTTC.

This clonotype appeared once. The chain joins TRBV29-1 to TRBJ2-7; perhaps TRBD1 as D (5 bases). V dropped 4 bases and J dropped 6 bases, with 10 bases sitting between them. Germline-derived CDR1 and CDR2 are SQVTM and ANQGSEA. This CDR3 contains 11 residues. The CDR3 DNA reads TGCAGCGTTGCAGGGCCGAGCGAGCAGTACTTC. This sequence encodes CSVAGPSEQYF.

This clonotype was found a few times. The chain is built from TRBV24-1 and TRBJ2-6; 7 positions match TRBD1. In germline, CDR1 is KGHDR, CDR2 SFDVKD. The CDR3 covers 17 residues. Trimming took 4 bases from V and 1 from J; bases not matched to a gene: 6. The CDR3 DNA is TGTGCCACCAGTGAACCGGGACAGTTATCTGGGGCCAACGTCCTGACTTTC. As protein: CATSEPGQLSGANVLTF.

CDR3 in DNA: TGTGCCACCAGCAGAGGGGCAGGAATAGGGTATGGCTACACCTTC. As protein: CATSRGAGIGYGYTF. The J gene is TRBJ1-2, the V gene TRBV15; D is unclear. Germline V gene data show CDR1 as LNHNV and CDR2 as YYDKDF (reference sequence). This CDR3 contains 15 residues. Trimming took off 1 base at V and 5 bases at J, with 14 bases between the two ends.

The rearrangement links TRBV9 to TRBJ2-1; D assignment may be TRBD1 or TRBD2 (5 bases each). With 5 bases removed from V and 4 bases from J, the gap between germline ends came to 16 bases. The CDR3 covers 15 residues. Germline assignment: CDR1 SGDLS and CDR2 YYNGEE. The CDR3 loop reads CASSGGGWEYNEQFF. Here the CDR3 DNA reads TGTGCCAGCAGTGGGGGTGGGTGGGAGTACAATGAGCAGTTCTTC.

This clonotype showed up just a few times. This chain uses TRBV28 with TRBJ2-7; D is unresolved. The CDR3 is 14 residues long. Deletions cut 5 bases from V and 8 bases from J, with 19 bases between. From germline, CDR1 is MDHEN and CDR2 SYDVKM. CDR3 nucleotides: TGTGCCAGCAGTCCAACCCCGTCCAGCCCTAAGCAGTACTTC. Translating gives CASSPTPSSPKQYF.

This clonotype was recorded a few times. This chain connects TRBV6-5 to TRBJ2-1, with TRBD1 identical over 9 bases. The V and J ends lost 7 bases and 4 bases, in that order; junction bases with no gene match: 8. The CDR3 length is 15 residues. Germline V CDR1 and CDR2: MNHEY, SVGAGI. In DNA form, the CDR3 reads TGTGCCAGCATAGGACGGGACAGGGCGTACAATGAGCAGTTCTTC. The encoded protein is CASIGRDRAYNEQFF.

This clonotype has more than one count but fewer than ten. V is TRBV7-9 and J is TRBJ2-1, with 8 nucleotides matching TRBD1. The J segment lost 5 bases and the V segment lost 2 bases, leaving 5 bases of the junction unmatched. The CDR3 is 15 residues long. Germline CDR1 is SEHNR and CDR2 is FQNEAQ (reference sequence). CDR3 region: CASSLIQGVHNEQFF. The CDR3 DNA is TGTGCCAGCAGCTTAATACAGGGGGTCCACAATGAGCAGTTCTTC.

This chain links TRBV4-3 with TRBJ2-4; 10 bases are shared with TRBD1. The germline V gene has CDR1 LGHNA and CDR2 YSLEER. The junction had 1 base not matched to a gene; V was cut back by 0 bases and J by 5 bases. This CDR3 contains 15 residues. In DNA form, the CDR3 reads TGCGCCAGCAGCCAAGAGGGGACAGGGGAAAACATTCAGTACTTC. Encoded protein: CASSQEGTGENIQYF.

The rearrangement uses TRBV27 and TRBJ2-1; D gene unclear. CDR1 and CDR2 (germline): MNHEY, SMNVEV (reference sequence). The V end was cut by 5 bases, the J end by 0 bases, with 11 bases between. This CDR3 contains 15 residues. This chain's CDR3 is CASSTVVSSYNEQFF. The CDR3 nucleotides are TGTGCCAGCAGTACTGTAGTGAGCTCCTACAATGAGCAGTTCTTC.

This chain connects TRBV29-1 to TRBJ2-1, with D possibly matching TRBD2 (5 bases). V was pared by 5 bases and J by 0 bases, with 11 bases between. This CDR3 has 14 residues. Germline-derived CDR1 and CDR2 are SQVTM and ANQGSEA. CDR3 in DNA: TGCAGCGTTTGTGCGGGCTACTCCTACAATGAGCAGTTCTTC. Protein sequence: CSVCAGYSYNEQFF.

Only one count was recorded for this clonotype. This chain connects TRBV4-1 to TRBJ2-2; 7 positions match TRBD1. Germline V gives CDR1 MGHRA, CDR2 YSYEKL. Germline trimming cut 0 bases from V and 10 bases from J; bases unmatched to any gene: 5. This CDR3 spans 14 amino acids. The CDR3 coding sequence is TGCGCCAGCAGCCAAGAGGGACAGACGATGGAGCTGTTTTTT. Translated, it gives CASSQEGQTMELFF.

This clonotype was seen a few times. J is TRBJ2-1 and V is TRBV20-1, with TRBD2 as a possible D gene (7 bases). The CDR3 runs to 14 residues. The germline V and J ends were trimmed by 3 bases and 6 bases, with 15 bases remaining between them. The germline V gene has CDR1 DFQATT and CDR2 SNEGSKA (reference sequence). CDR3 sequence: CSASKGGWGNEQFF. CDR3 nucleotide sequence: TGCAGTGCTAGCAAGGGGGGGTGGGGCAATGAGCAGTTCTTC.

This clonotype appeared a few times. V and J are TRBV4-1 and TRBJ2-5; 10 bases match TRBD2. The end of the DNA is better explained by TRBJ2-1, so the J call may be wrong. This CDR3 has 18 amino acids. The germline CDR1 and CDR2 sequences are MGHRA and YSYEKL. The DNA for the CDR3 is TGCGCCAGCAGCCAAGATCAAGTTGAGGGACTAGCGAGCGATGAGCAGTTCTTC. Translation: CASSQDQVEGLASDEQFF.

V usage is TRBV20-1 and J usage is TRBJ2-7, with D perhaps matching TRBD2 (5 bases). The V gene lost 1 base and the J gene lost 4 bases, with 8 bases spanning the gap. The germline CDR1 and CDR2 sequences are DFQATT and SNEGSKA (reference sequence). The CDR3 consists of 12 residues. In DNA, the CDR3 is TGCAGTGCTAGAGTTAGCGAGTACGAGCAGTACTTC. Translating gives CSARVSEYEQYF.

This clonotype was seen a few times. CDR3: CASSFTGAWYEQYF. The CDR3 nucleotides read TGTGCCAGCAGCTTCACGGGGGCTTGGTACGAGCAGTACTTC. The chain links TRBV7-2 to TRBJ2-7, with D tentatively TRBD1 or TRBD2 (6 bases each). The germline V gene encodes CDR1 SGHTA and CDR2 FQGNSA. The V end was cut by 3 bases, the J end by 4 bases, with 13 bases between. The CDR3 runs 14 residues.

This clonotype came up a few times. CDR3: CSVAAEGYTF. The CDR3 DNA follows: TGCAGCGTTGCTGCCGAGGGCTACACCTTC. This chain joins TRBV29-1 and TRBJ1-2; no reliable D call. Germline assignment: CDR1 SQVTM and CDR2 ANQGSEA. Trimming removed 4 bases from V and 8 bases from J, with 8 bases in between. The CDR3 spans 10 residues.

The chain combines TRBV4-1 with TRBJ2-7, with TRBD2 matching over 10 bases. CDR1 is MGHRA, CDR2 YSYEKL, per germline. V trimming: 4 bases; J trimming: 3 bases; junction bases outside the gene matches: 12. The CDR3 contains 17 residues. The DNA for the CDR3 is TGCGCCAGCAGCCGAGCTTTGCTAGCGGGAGAAGGCTACGAGCAGTACTTC. It specifies CASSRALLAGEGYEQYF.

This clonotype was seen more than once but under ten times. The chain couples TRBV28 to TRBJ1-4; possible D gene TRBD1, 5 bases. CDR3 length: 13 amino acids. The V gene's germline CDR1 is MDHEN and CDR2 SYDVKM. The V gene lost 8 bases and the J gene lost 5 bases, with 12 bases spanning the gap. The CDR3 protein is CASGPWGNEKLFF. The CDR3 nucleotides are TGTGCCAGCGGCCCTTGGGGGAATGAAAAACTGTTTTTT.

This chain links TRBV5-1 with TRBJ2-1, with a tentative D call TRBD1 (6 bases). Matching the DNA end better, TRBJ2-7 makes the J call doubtful. The CDR3 is 13 residues long. Germline CDR1 reads SGHRS; CDR2 reads YFSETQ. CDR3 DNA sequence: TGCGCCAGCACACAGGGTAGCCTTACGCAGCAGTACTTC. Protein product: CASTQGSLTQQYF.

This clonotype has more than one count but fewer than ten. At one end, the junction sequence differs from germline, possibly due to a read error. V usage is TRBV5-1 and J usage is TRBJ1-3; 7 nucleotides line up with TRBD1. Per the germline V gene, CDR1 is SGHRS and CDR2 is YFSETQ. The CDR3 is made up of 14 amino acids. The CDR3 protein is CACSPGTEGNTIYF. The CDR3 DNA follows: TGCGCCTGCAGCCCCGGGACAGAGGGGAACACCATATATTTT.

This clonotype appeared once. Germline is not matched at one junction end, which may reflect a read error. This chain connects TRBV7-7 to TRBJ2-3; 7 bases fit TRBD1. The germline V gene has CDR1 SSHAT and CDR2 FNYEAQ (reference sequence). The CDR3 loop spans 15 amino acids. DNA for the CDR3: TGTGCTAGCAGCGCTGGGGACAGAATCACAGATACGCAGTATTTT. Amino acids: CASSAGDRITDTQYF. Filled out from reference TRBV7-7 and TRBJ2-3, the complete variable domain reads GAGVSQSPRYKVTKRGQDVTLRCDPISSHATLYWYQQALGQGPEFLTYFNYEAQPDKSGLPSDRFSAERPEGSISTLTIQRTEQRDSAMYRCASSAGDRITDTQYFGPGTRLTVL.

This clonotype was seen a handful of times. The rearrangement joins TRBV29-1 to TRBJ2-3, with D tentatively TRBD1 or TRBD2 (5 bases each). V lost 5 bases to trimming and J lost 4 bases, with 13 bases between them. Germline CDR1 is SQVTM and CDR2 is ANQGSEA. The CDR3 contains 13 residues. This chain's CDR3 is CSVPVVGADTQYF. CDR3 bases: TGCAGCGTTCCCGTGGTGGGGGCAGATACGCAGTATTTT.

The chain combines TRBV5-1 with TRBJ1-1, with D tentatively TRBD1 (6 bases). The CDR3 consists of 16 residues. Trimming took off 4 bases at V and 10 bases at J, with 26 bases between the two ends. CDR1 is SGHRS, CDR2 YFSETQ, per germline. The CDR3 reads CASSPDPGQRDMGAFF. DNA for the CDR3: TGCGCCAGCAGCCCGGACCCCGGACAGAGAGACATGGGAGCTTTCTTT.

The V call is TRBV20-1, the J call TRBJ2-1; D not certain. Germline lookup yields CDR1 DFQATT and CDR2 SNEGSKA (reference sequence). With 2 bases removed from V and 4 bases from J, the gap between germline ends came to 12 bases. This CDR3 contains 14 residues. The CDR3 nucleotides are TGCAGTGCTAGAAGGGCGGCGACGTACAATGAGCAGTTCTTC. This codes for CSARRAATYNEQFF.

CDR3 amino acids: CASSLVRGRSTEAFF. For the CDR3, the DNA is TGTGCCAGCAGTTTGGTCAGGGGGCGAAGCACTGAAGCTTTCTTT. The chain recombines TRBV12-3 or TRBV12-4 with TRBJ1-1; TRBD1 agrees at 8 bases. With V trimmed by 3 bases and J by 4 bases, 7 bases remained unmatched. The CDR3 is 15 amino acids.